The 27 T cell receptor beta chains listed next were all sequenced from one sample in a study of T cells after somatic rescue of genetic block. Measured with immunoSEQ multiplex PCR; TCRdb has only the in-frame clones, and not every one. The repertoire has about 67,000 clones, about 91% of them found once; the top ten carry less than 3.5%. The sequenced sample consisted of peripheral blood mononuclear cells (PBMCs). These receptors were obtained from a man aged 35 to 55.

V is TRBV7-9 and J is TRBJ2-1; 8 positions agree with TRBD2. The length of the CDR3 is 14 residues. CDR1 and CDR2 (germline): SEHNR, FQNEAQ (reference sequence). V shed 3 bases and J 9 bases; nucleotides not matched to a gene: 7. The CDR3 DNA reads TGTGCCAGCAGCTTTATGGCGGGGGGCCCTGAGCAGTTCTTC. Protein product: CASSFMAGGPEQFF.

The V gene is TRBV28, the J gene TRBJ2-7; D is uncertain. With 7 bases removed from V and 3 bases from J, the gap between germline ends came to 13 bases. This CDR3 spans 13 amino acids. Per germline, CDR1 MDHEN and CDR2 SYDVKM. The CDR3 sequence: CASIPGQSYEQYF. Written as DNA, the CDR3 is TGTGCCAGCATCCCCGGGCAGAGCTACGAGCAGTACTTC.

The chain links TRBV7-2 to TRBJ2-5, with D unresolved. The germline V gene has CDR1 SGHTA and CDR2 FQGNSA. This CDR3 spans 15 amino acids. V lost 4 bases and J lost 1, with 13 bases in between. The CDR3 is CASSSDGVSQETQYF. The CDR3 DNA is TGTGCCAGCAGCTCAGACGGAGTTTCCCAAGAGACCCAGTACTTC.

The chain links TRBV5-1 to TRBJ1-6; TRBD1 matches 7 bases. The CDR3 consists of 15 residues. In germline, CDR1 is SGHRS, CDR2 YFSETQ. Losses at the gene ends were 0 bases for V and 7 bases for J; bases not matched to a gene: 4. The CDR3: CASSLVQQGNSPLHF. Written as DNA, the CDR3 is TGCGCCAGCAGCTTGGTACAACAGGGGAATTCACCCCTCCACTTT.

This rearrangement joins TRBV28 to TRBJ2-2; D is unresolved. V lost 2 bases and J 4 bases, leaving 2 bases between the germline ends. Germline V gene data show CDR1 as MDHEN and CDR2 as SYDVKM. The CDR3 consists of 12 residues. The CDR3 DNA is TGTGCCAGCAGTTTAATCACCGGGGAGCTGTTTTTT. As protein: CASSLITGELFF.

This clone was counted once. The rearrangement uses TRBV28 and TRBJ2-1; a weak D match, TRBD1 (7 bases). Trimming shortened V by 5 bases and J by 4 bases, and 21 bases separated the two germline ends. Per germline, CDR1 MDHEN and CDR2 SYDVKM. CDR3 length: 17 amino acids. In nucleotides, the CDR3 is TGTGCCAGCAGTCCCTACCCCCAGGGGGGCTGGTACAATGAGCAGTTCTTC. Its translation is CASSPYPQGGWYNEQFF.

The chain links TRBV4-1 to TRBJ1-1; D is perhaps TRBD1 (5 bases). CDR3 size: 15 residues. The germline V and J ends were trimmed by 2 bases and 1 base, with 11 bases remaining between them. The germline CDR1 and CDR2 sequences are MGHRA and YSYEKL. CDR3 nucleotide sequence: TGCGCCAGCAGCCAACCTCGAAGGGGGAACACTGAAGCTTTCTTT. Translated, it gives CASSQPRRGNTEAFF.

This chain joins TRBV2 and TRBJ1-5; TRBD1 is a possible D gene (5 bases). V dropped 4 bases and J dropped 3 bases, with 13 bases sitting between them. The germline V gene has CDR1 SNHLY and CDR2 FYNNEI. The CDR3 has 15 amino acids. CDR3 nucleotides: TGTGCCAGCAGTGCGGTGCTGGGGCACAATCAGCCCCAGCATTTT. This translates into CASSAVLGHNQPQHF.

The rearrangement joins TRBV5-6 to TRBJ2-7; 8 bases map to TRBD1. Germline CDR1 is SGHDT and CDR2 is YYEEEE. The V and J ends lost 4 bases and 5 bases, in that order; junction bases with no gene match: 5. The CDR3 has 13 amino acids. This chain's CDR3 is CASSQQGDNEQYF. In nucleotides, the CDR3 is TGTGCCAGCAGCCAACAGGGGGACAACGAGCAGTACTTC.

The chain is built from TRBV7-9 and TRBJ2-5; a weak D match, TRBD2 (5 bases). The CDR3 is 13 amino acids. Germline CDR1 SEHNR, CDR2 FQNEAQ (reference sequence). Trimming pared 5 bases from V and 5 bases from J, leaving 12 bases between. The DNA for the CDR3 is TGTGCCAGCAGCACCCAGAGGGCGGAGACCCAGTACTTC. It is translated as CASSTQRAETQYF.

V gene TRBV2 combines with J gene TRBJ2-2; D remains ambiguous. V lost 7 bases and J lost 4, with 13 bases in between. The V gene's germline CDR1 is SNHLY and CDR2 FYNNEI. The CDR3 contains 14 residues. The CDR3 bases are TGTGCCAGCAAACCTCTATGGGGCACCGGGGAGCTGTTTTTT. Residues: CASKPLWGTGELFF.

This sequence joins TRBV5-1 and TRBJ2-2; D perhaps matches TRBD2 (6 bases). CDR3 length equals 15 residues. CDR1 SGHRS and CDR2 YFSETQ come from the germline V gene. V was trimmed by 4 bases and J by 4 bases, leaving 14 bases between them. CDR3 amino acids: CASSPGGRSTGELFF. Written as DNA, the CDR3 is TGCGCCAGCAGCCCCGGGGGAAGAAGCACCGGGGAGCTGTTTTTT.

The sample holds a few counts of this clone. V is TRBV16 and J is TRBJ1-2, with D tentatively TRBD1 (5 bases). The CDR3 is made up of 14 amino acids. V was trimmed by 3 bases and J by 8 bases, leaving 16 bases between them. Germline values: CDR1 KGHSY, CDR2 FQNENV. CDR3 region: CASSQTGSGGGYTF. In nucleotides, the CDR3 is TGTGCCAGCAGCCAGACGGGATCGGGGGGAGGCTACACCTTC.

The chain is built from TRBV13 and TRBJ2-5; D may correspond to TRBD1 or TRBD2 (6 bases each). This CDR3 contains 15 residues. Trimming stripped 3 bases from V and 1 base from J, with 12 bases between. Germline CDR1 reads PRHDT; CDR2 reads FYEKMQ (reference sequence). CDR3 in DNA: TGTGCCAGCAGCTTCCTGGGGGGCGGCCAAGAGACCCAGTACTTC. It yields the protein CASSFLGGGQETQYF.

The chain uses TRBV19 and TRBJ2-1, with 9 bases identical to TRBD2. The CDR3 is 14 amino acids. Trimming at V came to 3 bases and at J to 7 bases, leaving 4 bases not matched to a gene. The germline V gene encodes CDR1 LNHDA and CDR2 SQIVND (reference sequence). CDR3 nucleotides: TGTGCCAGTAGTATTGCGGGAGGGCGAAATGAGCAGTTCTTC. Protein: CASSIAGGRNEQFF. The variable domain in full, completed from reference TRBV19 and TRBJ2-1, reads DGGITQSPKYLFRKEGQNVTLSCEQNLNHDAMYWYRQDPGQGLRLIYYSQIVNDFQKGDIAEGYSVSREKKESFPLTVTSAQKNPTAFYLCASSIAGGRNEQFFGPGTRLTVL.

The chain uses TRBV6-5 and TRBJ2-7, with a possible D match to TRBD1 (6 bases). V lost 4 bases and J lost 3, with 16 bases in between. Germline lookup yields CDR1 MNHEY and CDR2 SVGAGI. CDR3 length equals 15 residues. CDR3 residues: CASSLTSGQYYEQYF. Written as DNA, the CDR3 is TGTGCCAGCAGTTTGACTTCAGGACAGTACTACGAGCAGTACTTC.

The chain has TRBV7-9 and TRBJ2-7, with 8 positions matching TRBD1. J lost 2 bases, V lost 4 bases, and 10 bases had no gene match. Looked up from germline, CDR1 is SEHNR and CDR2 is FQNEAQ (reference sequence). CDR3 length: 16 amino acids. The CDR3 region has the DNA TGTGCCAGCAGCTCGAGCGGTAGACAGGGGACCTACGAGCAGTACTTC. It specifies CASSSSGRQGTYEQYF.

This chain links TRBV7-9 with TRBJ1-6; D is uncertain. V lost 1 base to trimming and J lost 13 bases, with 8 bases between them. CDR3 size: 12 residues. Per the germline V gene, CDR1 is SEHNR and CDR2 is FQNEAQ (reference sequence). The CDR3 here is CASSLEMSPLHF. The CDR3 DNA reads TGTGCCAGCAGCTTAGAGATGTCCCCCCTCCACTTT.

The chain uses TRBV12-5 and TRBJ1-5; D gene unclear. Trimming cost V 6 bases and J 7 bases, with 25 bases left between them. CDR1 is LGHNT, CDR2 FRNRAP, per germline. The CDR3 consists of 17 residues. For the CDR3, the DNA is TGTGCTAGTGGGCTGACCTCTGAGGCAGAATATCACCAGCCCCAGCATTTT. Protein product: CASGLTSEAEYHQPQHF. Looking up the rest from reference TRBV12-5 and TRBJ1-5 gives the full variable domain: DARVTQTPRHKVTEMGQEVTMRCQPILGHNTVFWYRQTMMQGLELLAYFRNRAPLDDSGMPKDRFSAEMPDATLATLKIQPSEPRDSAVYFCASGLTSEAEYHQPQHFGDGTRLSIL.

V and J are TRBV6-5 and TRBJ2-1; possible D gene TRBD2, 5 bases. V was clipped by 0 bases and J by 7 bases, with 16 bases between them. Germline V lookup: CDR1 MNHEY, CDR2 SVGAGI. The CDR3 extends over 16 amino acids. The CDR3 here is CASSYSIDRLINEQFF. CDR3 DNA: TGTGCCAGCAGTTACTCGATCGATAGACTAATAAATGAGCAGTTCTTC.

This chain links TRBV11-2 with TRBJ2-7; tentatively, D is TRBD1 (5 bases). Germline V CDR1 and CDR2: SGHAT, FQNNGV. V lost 2 bases to trimming and J lost 4 bases, with 6 bases between them. This CDR3 is 12 amino acids long. CDR3 bases: TGTGCCAGCAGCTTACAGGGTTACGAGCAGTACTTC. This translates into CASSLQGYEQYF.

The chain joins TRBV5-6 to TRBJ2-5; no reliable D call. CDR1 SGHDT and CDR2 YYEEEE come from the germline V gene. The CDR3 runs to 16 residues. Deletions cut 5 bases from V and 5 bases from J, with 22 bases between. CDR3 sequence (DNA): TGTGCCAGCAGTTCCTGGGCGGCGAGTCGTCAGGAGACCCAGTACTTC. Translating gives CASSSWAASRQETQYF.

The table lists this clone with a few counts. V gene TRBV4-1 combines with J gene TRBJ1-4, with TRBD1 as a possible D gene (5 bases). In germline, CDR1 is MGHRA, CDR2 YSYEKL. V lost 4 bases and J 3 bases, leaving 9 bases between the germline ends. CDR3 length: 14 residues. The CDR3 DNA reads as TGCGCCAGCAGCCCGACAGCTTCTAATGAAAAACTGTTTTTT. Translation gives CASSPTASNEKLFF.

This chain links TRBV19 with TRBJ2-1; 7 bases are shared with TRBD1. V shed 4 bases, J shed 8 bases, and the junction held 8 bases outside the gene matches. Germline-derived CDR1 and CDR2 are LNHDA and SQIVND (reference sequence). The CDR3 loop spans 14 amino acids. This CDR3 reads CASSRGGPWDEQFF. In nucleotides, the CDR3 is TGTGCCAGTAGTAGAGGGGGCCCGTGGGATGAGCAGTTCTTC.

V and J are TRBV9 and TRBJ2-4, with TRBD2 as a possible D gene (6 bases). V gave up 3 bases and J gave up 6 bases, with 13 bases separating them. This CDR3 comprises 14 residues. Germline V gene sequence: CDR1 SGDLS, CDR2 YYNGEE. CDR3 loop: CASSAGTGPNIQYF. CDR3 in DNA: TGTGCCAGCAGCGCAGGGACTGGACCAAACATTCAGTACTTC. Full variable domain (outside the CDR3, taken from reference TRBV9 and TRBJ2-4): DSGVTQTPKHLITATGQRVTLRCSPRSGDLSVYWYQQSLDQGLQFLIQYYNGEERAKGNILERFSAQQFPDLHSELNLSSLELGDSALYFCASSAGTGPNIQYFGAGTRLSVL.

The chain carries TRBV19 and TRBJ1-1; D is ambiguous. The CDR3 covers 15 residues. CDR1 and CDR2 (germline): LNHDA, SQIVND (reference sequence). Trimming stripped 4 bases from V and 1 base from J, with 13 bases between. CDR3 nucleotide sequence: TGTGCCAGTAGTACCTCCAGGTTAGAGAACACTGAAGCTTTCTTT. Translation gives CASSTSRLENTEAFF.

The rearrangement uses TRBV7-9 and TRBJ1-3, with 11 positions matching TRBD1. CDR3 length: 15 residues. Germline V gene sequence: CDR1 SEHNR, CDR2 FQNEAQ (reference sequence). Trimming at V came to 2 bases and at J to 7 bases, leaving 4 bases not matched to a gene. The CDR3 reads CASSLRGQGENTIYF. Written as DNA, the CDR3 is TGTGCCAGCAGCTTACGGGGACAGGGGGAGAACACCATATATTTT. Supplemented by reference TRBV7-9 and TRBJ1-3, the full variable domain reads DTGVSQNPRHKITKRGQNVTFRCDPISEHNRLYWYRQTLGQGPEFLTYFQNEAQLEKSRLLSDRFSAERPKGSFSTLEIQRTEQGDSAMYLCASSLRGQGENTIYFGEGSWLTVV.